The 26 T cell receptor beta chains in this list originate from one sample, sequenced in a study of CD8+CD57+ T cells in acquired aplastic anemia. Patients chosen for sequencing had shown CD8+CD57+ cell expansion by flow cytometry. Genomic DNA was employed as the template in profiling TCR beta VDJ and CDR3. In TCRdb, the reads were re-called with MiXCR into one record per CDR3 protein. This table holds 310,000 or so distinct CDR3 sequences, about three fifths found once. Material for sequencing was sorted CD4+, CD8+, or CD8+CD57+ T cells (not recorded which) from PBMCs. These receptors all stem from a human donor with aplastic anemia.

This clonotype was found once. V is TRBV25-1 and J is TRBJ2-7; 10 nucleotides align to TRBD2. Germline assignment: CDR1 MGHDK and CDR2 SYGVNS. Trimming removed 8 bases from V and 6 bases from J; junction bases left unmatched: 4. This CDR3 region has 12 residues. The DNA of the CDR3 is TGTGCCAGCCAGCGGGAGGGCCGCGAGCAGTACTTC. Residues: CASQREGREQYF.

This clonotype occurred many times. The chain has TRBV5-1 and TRBJ2-7; 11 positions match TRBD1. The CDR3 length is 14 residues. Germline V gene lookup returns CDR1 SGHRS and CDR2 YFSETQ. V was clipped by 3 bases and J by 6 bases; unmatched bases: 5. In nucleotides, the CDR3 is TGCGCCAGCAGCTGGGGGACAGGGGGTGGCGAGCAGTACTTC. Residues: CASSWGTGGGEQYF. Supplemented by reference TRBV5-1 and TRBJ2-7, the full variable domain reads KAGVTQTPRYLIKTRGQQVTLSCSPISGHRSVSWYQQTPGQGLQFLFEYFSETQRNKGNFPGRFSGRQFSNSRSEMNVSTLELGDSALYLCASSWGTGGGEQYFGPGTRLTVT.

The rearrangement joins TRBV10-1 to TRBJ2-7; 9 bases align to TRBD1. Trimming took 4 bases from V and 5 from J; bases not matched to a gene: 6. The CDR3 is 14 amino acids. The germline V gene encodes CDR1 WNHNN and CDR2 SYGVQD (reference sequence). CDR3 in amino acids: CASSGWTGVNEQYF. In nucleotides, the CDR3 is TGCGCCAGCAGTGGATGGACAGGGGTAAACGAGCAGTACTTC.

The chain has TRBV20-1 and TRBJ1-1, with 8 bases lining up with TRBD1. From germline, CDR1 is DFQATT and CDR2 SNEGSKA (reference sequence). J was trimmed by 3 bases and V by 2 bases; bases with no gene match: 2. The CDR3 covers 13 residues. Here the CDR3 reads CSARTGGHTEAFF. The CDR3 DNA sequence: TGCAGTGCTAGAACAGGGGGGCACACTGAAGCTTTCTTT.

This clonotype was seen only a few times. This chain joins TRBV19 and TRBJ1-5; tentative D call: TRBD1 (5 bases). Trimming took off 6 bases at V and 2 bases at J, with 14 bases between the two ends. Germline V gives CDR1 LNHDA, CDR2 SQIVND (reference sequence). CDR3 size: 15 residues. In DNA, the CDR3 is TGTGCCAGTAGCCCCTGGCAGGGTGGCAATCAGCCCCAGCATTTT. Translating gives CASSPWQGGNQPQHF.

The V call is TRBV10-3, the J call TRBJ2-6, with 7 positions matching TRBD1. The CDR3 totals 15 residues. V lost 7 bases and J lost 0; bases outside the gene matches: 3. Per germline, CDR1 ENHRY and CDR2 SYGVKD. In nucleotides, the CDR3 is TGTGCCATCAAAACAGGGGCCTCTGGGGCCAACGTCCTGACTTTC. Translating gives CAIKTGASGANVLTF.

This clonotype came up many times. The V gene is TRBV7-9, the J gene TRBJ2-1; D not certain. The length of the CDR3 is 15 residues. V was trimmed by 4 bases and J by 7 bases, leaving 17 bases between them. Germline-derived CDR1 and CDR2 are SEHNR and FQNEAQ (reference sequence). DNA for the CDR3: TGTGCCAGCAGCTCTGGGCAGGCCCACCCGAATGAGCAGTTCTTC. Translating it yields CASSSGQAHPNEQFF.

The chain recombines TRBV9 with TRBJ2-3, with D possibly TRBD1 on 5 matching bases. This CDR3 has 14 amino acids. CDR1 and CDR2 (germline): SGDLS, YYNGEE. Deletions cut 0 bases from V and 3 bases from J, with 8 bases between. The DNA of the CDR3 is TGTGCCAGCAGCGTAGTGTCAGGGACAGATACGCAGTATTTT. Translating it yields CASSVVSGTDTQYF.

The chain couples TRBV7-3 to TRBJ1-6; possible D gene TRBD1, 6 bases. V gave up 6 bases and J gave up 6 bases, with 12 bases separating them. CDR1 and CDR2 (germline): SGHTA, FQGTGA. The length of the CDR3 is 14 residues. The CDR3 coding sequence is TGTGCCAGCAGTACACAGGGTGTTAATTCACCCCTCCACTTT. This encodes CASSTQGVNSPLHF.

The V and J genes are TRBV24-1 and TRBJ1-5; 7 bases map to TRBD1. Germline-derived CDR1 and CDR2 are KGHDR and SFDVKD. After removal of 9 bases from V and 5 bases from J, the junction contained 9 bases not matched to a gene. The CDR3 consists of 14 residues. The CDR3 is CATEDREGDQPQHF. Here the CDR3 DNA reads TGTGCCACCGAAGACAGGGAGGGGGATCAGCCCCAGCATTTT.

In this sample, this clonotype turned up a few times. The V and J genes are TRBV2 and TRBJ2-3, with 8 bases that match TRBD1. Germline values: CDR1 SNHLY, CDR2 FYNNEI. The junction had 6 bases not matched to a gene; V was cut back by 7 bases and J by 6 bases. CDR3 length equals 13 residues. The CDR3 bases are TGTGCCAGCAATGGACAGGGTCTGGATACGCAGTATTTT. Its protein product is CASNGQGLDTQYF.

The J gene is TRBJ2-3, the V gene TRBV7-3; the D gene is possibly TRBD1 (5 bases). The germline V gene encodes CDR1 SGHTA and CDR2 FQGTGA. This CDR3 contains 18 residues. Trimming shortened V by 4 bases and J by 4 bases, and 24 bases separated the two germline ends. CDR3 in amino acids: CASSYLPQTEYGPDTQYF. Here the CDR3 DNA reads TGTGCCAGCAGCTACCTCCCTCAGACAGAGTACGGGCCAGATACGCAGTATTTT.

This clonotype was observed a handful of times. The chain carries TRBV20-1 and TRBJ1-2; D is unclear. Germline-derived CDR1 and CDR2 are DFQATT and SNEGSKA (reference sequence). This CDR3 spans 11 amino acids. Trimming stripped 5 bases from V and 5 bases from J, with 9 bases between. The CDR3 sequence: CSAGISYGYTF. The CDR3 DNA sequence: TGCAGTGCTGGCATCAGTTATGGCTACACCTTC.

This chain connects TRBV7-2 to TRBJ1-6; no clear D. V was cut by 1 base and J by 10 bases, with 17 bases left in between. The CDR3 has 16 residues. Germline CDR1 reads SGHTA; CDR2 reads FQGNSA. This chain's CDR3 is CASSLDLRTTGSPLHF. The DNA of the CDR3 is TGTGCCAGCAGCTTAGACTTGCGTACGACTGGGTCACCCCTCCACTTT.

On this clonotype: One junction end does not reproduce the germline sequence, and a read error may be involved. V and J are TRBV7-6 and TRBJ2-7; D is possibly TRBD2 (6 bases). In germline, CDR1 is SGHVS, CDR2 FNYEAQ. This CDR3 is built from 14 residues. The chain's CDR3 is CASSLLGGGYEQYF. DNA of the CDR3: TGTGCTAGCAGCTTACTGGGGGGTGGCTACGAGCAGTACTTC.

This chain connects TRBV20-1 to TRBJ1-6; the match to TRBD1 covers 9 bases. The CDR3 sequence is 11 residues long. CDR1 is DFQATT, CDR2 SNEGSKA, per germline (reference sequence). CDR3 sequence (DNA): TGCAGCGGACAGGGGACCTCCACCCTCCACTTT. It is translated as CSGQGTSTLHF.

This clonotype was recorded a few times. V gene TRBV24-1 combines with J gene TRBJ1-5; D remains ambiguous. V was pared by 4 bases and J by 7 bases, with 10 bases between. The CDR3 is 13 residues long. Germline V CDR1 and CDR2: KGHDR, SFDVKD. The CDR3 DNA follows: TGTGCCACCAGTGAAAAAGGCCGACAGCCCCAGCATTTT. Translated: CATSEKGRQPQHF.

In this sample, this clonotype turned up many times. The chain combines TRBV6-2 or TRBV6-3 with TRBJ2-7; 12 bases are a match to TRBD1. V shed 6 bases and J 4 bases; nucleotides not matched to a gene: 7. CDR3 size: 15 residues. Germline CDR1 MNHEY, CDR2 SVGEGT. Here the CDR3 reads CASRRGQGADYEQYF. The DNA of the CDR3 is TGTGCCAGCAGAAGGGGACAGGGGGCAGATTACGAGCAGTACTTC.

This clonotype was seen ten or more times. This chain links TRBV7-8 with TRBJ2-1; 15 nucleotides align to TRBD2. CDR1 is SGHVS, CDR2 FQNEAQ, per germline. V lost 7 bases to trimming and J lost 10 bases; unmatched junction nucleotides: 8. The CDR3 is made up of 15 amino acids. CDR3 sequence reads: CASTNGLAGGHEQFF. In DNA form, the CDR3 reads TGTGCCAGCACCAATGGACTAGCGGGGGGGCACGAGCAGTTCTTC.

The chain recombines TRBV2 with TRBJ1-4; D uncertain. This CDR3 is built from 13 residues. Germline V CDR1 and CDR2: SNHLY, FYNNEI. V lost 8 bases, J lost 5 bases, and 12 bases lay in between. CDR3 sequence: CASAAYQNEKLFF. The CDR3 DNA reads as TGTGCCAGCGCAGCTTATCAAAATGAAAAACTGTTTTTT.

There are many counts of this clonotype. This chain connects TRBV7-9 to TRBJ1-1, with 9 bases fitting TRBD1. CDR3 size: 16 residues. CDR1 and CDR2 (germline): SEHNR, FQNEAQ (reference sequence). V dropped 4 bases and J dropped 2; count of bases not matched to a gene: 8. The CDR3, as DNA: TGTGCCAGCAGCTCCCGGGACAGGGATTATAACACTGAAGCTTTCTTT. It codes for CASSSRDRDYNTEAFF.

The chain couples TRBV7-6 to TRBJ2-5, with 7 bases fitting TRBD1. In germline, CDR1 is SGHVS, CDR2 FNYEAQ. CDR3 length: 14 amino acids. V lost 5 bases to trimming and J lost 2 bases; unmatched junction nucleotides: 5. The CDR3 DNA is TGTGCCAGCAGCCCAAACAGGGGTCAAGAGACCCAGTACTTC. This gives the protein CASSPNRGQETQYF.

This chain links TRBV6-2 or TRBV6-3 with TRBJ1-5; D uncertain. The CDR3 loop spans 14 amino acids. The germline V gene encodes CDR1 MNHEY and CDR2 SVGEGT. V was clipped by 6 bases and J by 0 bases, with 9 bases between them. The chain's CDR3 is CASRRHHSNQPQHF. CDR3 nucleotide sequence: TGTGCCAGCAGGCGACATCATAGCAATCAGCCCCAGCATTTT.

This chain joins TRBV29-1 and TRBJ2-7; 7 bases agree with TRBD2. J was trimmed by 3 bases and V by 6 bases; bases with no gene match: 5. Germline CDR1 and CDR2: SQVTM and ANQGSEA. The CDR3 covers 12 residues. CDR3 in amino acids: CSVREWGYEQYF. For the CDR3, the DNA is TGCAGCGTGCGGGAGTGGGGCTACGAGCAGTACTTC.

The table lists this clonotype with a count of one. The rearrangement links TRBV5-1 to TRBJ2-7; D is possibly TRBD1 (6 bases). CDR1 is SGHRS, CDR2 YFSETQ, per germline. V shed 2 bases and J shed 7 bases, with 16 bases lying between them. The CDR3 covers 14 residues. The CDR3 sequence: CASSFGWGRGEQYV. The DNA for the CDR3 is TGCGCCAGCAGCTTTGGGTGGGGGCGAGGGGAGCAGTACGTC.

This chain links TRBV20-1 with TRBJ1-4; 7 bases map to TRBD1. Trimming cost V 1 base and J 2 bases; bases outside gene matches: 7. CDR1 and CDR2 (germline): DFQATT, SNEGSKA (reference sequence). This CDR3 region has 16 residues. The CDR3 reads CSARVFQGVTNEKLFF. For the CDR3, the DNA is TGCAGTGCTAGAGTTTTCCAGGGGGTCACTAATGAAAAACTGTTTTTT.